This paragraph covers one T cell receptor beta chain sequence. Assay used: immunoSEQ multiplex PCR; TCRdb lists only in-frame clones, some missing. The sample comprises about 40,000 clones, approximately 94% of which are singletons, and about 0.38% rests with the top ten. Per germline, CDR1 MNHEY and CDR2 SMNVEV (reference sequence). The CDR3 has 13 amino acids. The V and J ends lost 5 bases and 0 bases respectively, with 7 bases between them. This specimen comes from a study of T cell changes during pregnancy in multiple sclerosis. The chain combines TRBV27 with TRBJ2-5; no definite D call. The material sequenced was CD4+ T cells from peripheral blood mononuclear cells, taken after pregnancy. This receptor was identified in a female donor with multiple sclerosis, enrolled in a pregnancy study. CDR3 loop: CASSHKYQETQYF. The CDR3 region has the DNA TGTGCCAGCAGTCACAAGTACCAAGAGACCCAGTACTTC.